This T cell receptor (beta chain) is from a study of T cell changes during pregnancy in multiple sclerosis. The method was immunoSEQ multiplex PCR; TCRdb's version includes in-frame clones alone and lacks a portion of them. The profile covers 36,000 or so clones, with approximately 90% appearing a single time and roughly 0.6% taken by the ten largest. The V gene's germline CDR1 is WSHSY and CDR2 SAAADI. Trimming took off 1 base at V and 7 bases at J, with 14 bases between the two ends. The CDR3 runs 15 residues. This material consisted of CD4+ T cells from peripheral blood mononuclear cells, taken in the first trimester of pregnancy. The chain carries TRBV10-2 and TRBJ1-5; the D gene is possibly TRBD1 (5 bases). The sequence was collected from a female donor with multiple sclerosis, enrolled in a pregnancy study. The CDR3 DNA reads TGCGCCAGCAGTGAGTTCTCCGGGGGAGGACAGCCCCAGCATTTT. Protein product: CASSEFSGGGQPQHF.